One and the same sample provided the 19 T cell receptor beta chains below, sequenced in a study of a mutant IDH1 vaccine in newly diagnosed glioma. Data came from immunoSEQ multiplex PCR; TCRdb stores just in-frame clones and leaves some out. Here the sample spans tens of thousands of clones, over 75% being singletons. Specified time point: baseline, week 1 (first vaccination visit). Specified treatment: pre-vaccination baseline after standard-of-care therapy. The sample here was PBMCs, taken from a glioma patient treated with radiotherapy, temozolomide or both. The receptor set was obtained from a man younger than 40 with glioma.

This clone was seen a few times. The chain employs TRBV5-1 and TRBJ1-1; TRBD1 is a possible D gene (5 bases). The CDR3 has 14 amino acids. CDR1 is SGHRS, CDR2 YFSETQ, per germline. The V end lost 1 base, the J end lost 5 bases, and 12 bases lay between the germline ends. The CDR3 DNA is TGCGCCAGCAGCTTGACAGGTGAGGTAACTGAAGCTTTCTTT. This codes for CASSLTGEVTEAFF.

V and J are TRBV27 and TRBJ1-1, with 10 nucleotides matching TRBD1. CDR3 length: 13 residues. Germline values: CDR1 MNHEY, CDR2 SMNVEV (reference sequence). V was pared by 8 bases and J by 5 bases, with 5 bases of the junction left unmatched. This CDR3 reads CASRDRGGTEAFF. As DNA, the CDR3 is TGTGCCAGCCGGGACAGGGGAGGAACTGAAGCTTTCTTT.

CDR3 in DNA: TGCGCCAGCAGCCCGAGGATAGGGGGTCAACTATATGGCTACACCTTC. Translated, it gives CASSPRIGGQLYGYTF. The chain uses TRBV4-3 and TRBJ1-2, with D maybe TRBD1 (6 bases). CDR1 is LGHNA and CDR2 is YSLEER in the germline V gene. CDR3 length: 16 residues. V gave up 4 bases and J gave up 5 bases, with 20 bases separating them.

This clone was observed a few times. The chain joins TRBV7-2 to TRBJ1-5; the D is unclear. Deletions cut 4 bases from V and 4 bases from J, with 8 bases between. The CDR3 sequence is 13 residues long. Germline V CDR1 and CDR2: SGHTA, FQGNSA. DNA of the CDR3: TGTGCCAGCAGCTCGCGCGTAAATCAGCCCCAGCATTTT. Its protein is CASSSRVNQPQHF.

The chain joins TRBV10-1 to TRBJ2-3; TRBD2 matches at 11 bases. Losses at the gene ends were 2 bases for V and 3 bases for J; bases not matched to a gene: 7. The CDR3 is 17 residues long. Germline values: CDR1 WNHNN, CDR2 SYGVQD (reference sequence). The CDR3 DNA reads TGCGCCAGCAGTGAGGAGTTAGCGGGGGGGCTGACAGATACGCAGTATTTT. Translated: CASSEELAGGLTDTQYF.

This chain joins TRBV5-1 and TRBJ2-5; TRBD1 matches at 9 bases. The CDR3 extends over 15 amino acids. CDR1 SGHRS and CDR2 YFSETQ come from the germline V gene. V dropped 1 base and J dropped 5; count of bases not matched to a gene: 6. CDR3 DNA: TGCGCCAGCAGCTTGAGGGGACAGGGTTACGAGACCCAGTACTTC. This sequence encodes CASSLRGQGYETQYF.

J is TRBJ1-1 and V is TRBV5-1; no reliable D call. The germline V gene encodes CDR1 SGHRS and CDR2 YFSETQ. V was trimmed by 0 bases and J by 2 bases, leaving 14 bases between them. This CDR3 region has 16 residues. The CDR3 loop reads CASSLASSTRNTEAFF. In DNA, the CDR3 is TGCGCCAGCAGCTTGGCCTCTTCGACGAGAAACACTGAAGCTTTCTTT. The full variable domain, in which reference TRBV5-1 and TRBJ1-1 provide the parts outside the CDR3, is KAGVTQTPRYLIKTRGQQVTLSCSPISGHRSVSWYQQTPGQGLQFLFEYFSETQRNKGNFPGRFSGRQFSNSRSEMNVSTLELGDSALYLCASSLASSTRNTEAFFGQGTRLTVV.

V gene TRBV2 combines with J gene TRBJ1-1; no clear D. The CDR3 runs 12 residues. The germline V gene has CDR1 SNHLY and CDR2 FYNNEI. Trimming pared 7 bases from V and 7 bases from J, leaving 13 bases between. Written as DNA, the CDR3 is TGTGCCAGCAACGGGCGGTCGTTTGAAGCTTTCTTT. Its translation: CASNGRSFEAFF.

This clone was detected a few times. The J gene is TRBJ1-6, the V gene TRBV7-3; D gene unclear. The V end lost 2 bases, the J end lost 9 bases, and 14 bases lay between the germline ends. The CDR3 totals 15 residues. Germline loops: CDR1 SGHTA, CDR2 FQGTGA. CDR3 bases: TGTGCCAGCAGCTTATATGGGTTAGGTCCTTCACCCCTCCACTTT. Translated: CASSLYGLGPSPLHF.

There are a few counts of this clone. The chain has TRBV9 and TRBJ1-2; no clear D gene. Germline values: CDR1 SGDLS, CDR2 YYNGEE. The CDR3 is 13 amino acids. V lost 4 bases to trimming and J lost 5 bases, with 12 bases between them. The CDR3 nucleotides are TGTGCCAGCAGCTACACAGATCTTTATGGCTACACCTTC. Its protein is CASSYTDLYGYTF.

The CDR3 loop is CSVERTGRTDTQYF. The CDR3 DNA sequence: TGCAGCGTTGAAAGAACAGGTCGCACAGATACGCAGTATTTT. The chain links TRBV29-1 to TRBJ2-3, with D possibly matching TRBD1 (5 bases). The CDR3 covers 14 residues. Looked up from germline, CDR1 is SQVTM and CDR2 is ANQGSEA. The V end lost 2 bases, the J end lost 1 base, and 10 bases lay between the germline ends.

The chain carries TRBV10-3 and TRBJ2-3; possibly TRBD1 for D (7 bases). CDR1 and CDR2 from the germline V gene are ENHRY and SYGVKD. The CDR3 extends over 17 amino acids. V dropped 0 bases and J dropped 0 bases, with 13 bases sitting between them. The chain's CDR3 is CAISESEQGTSTDTQYF. The CDR3 DNA follows: TGTGCCATCAGTGAGTCGGAACAGGGGACTAGCACAGATACGCAGTATTTT.

This chain uses TRBV5-1 with TRBJ2-3; tentative D call: TRBD1 (6 bases). The CDR3 totals 17 residues. CDR1 SGHRS and CDR2 YFSETQ come from the germline V gene. V dropped 4 bases and J dropped 0 bases, with 18 bases sitting between them. The CDR3 here is CASSMSGTSFSTDTQYF. Here the CDR3 DNA reads TGCGCCAGCAGCATGTCCGGGACATCGTTTAGCACAGATACGCAGTATTTT.

The chain joins TRBV10-3 to TRBJ2-3; 12 bases fit TRBD2. The CDR3 covers 13 residues. The ends lost 10 bases at V and 5 bases at J; junction bases unmatched: 4. CDR1 is ENHRY, CDR2 SYGVKD, per germline. CDR3 sequence (DNA): TGTGCCAGCCGACTAGCGGGGGAAGATACGCAGTATTTT. Translating it yields CASRLAGEDTQYF.

The chain employs TRBV13 and TRBJ1-3, with D uncertain. Trimming pared 5 bases from V and 4 bases from J, leaving 18 bases between. Looked up from germline, CDR1 is PRHDT and CDR2 is FYEKMQ (reference sequence). This CDR3 has 16 residues. CDR3: CASSQSGYGSGNTIYF. The CDR3 DNA reads as TGTGCCAGCAGCCAGAGCGGGTACGGTTCAGGAAACACCATATATTTT.

The V gene is TRBV6-1, the J gene TRBJ1-5; 7 nucleotides align to TRBD1. Trimming took 6 bases from V and 2 from J; bases not matched to a gene: 1. CDR1 is MNHNS, CDR2 SASEGT, per germline. The CDR3 loop spans 13 amino acids. The CDR3 loop is CASRGTGNQPQHF. The DNA of the CDR3 is TGTGCCAGCAGAGGGACAGGCAATCAGCCCCAGCATTTT.

The chain joins TRBV29-1 to TRBJ2-1; D gene unclear. The V gene lost 7 bases and the J gene lost 10 bases, with 11 bases spanning the gap. The CDR3 length is 10 residues. Germline V gives CDR1 SQVTM, CDR2 ANQGSEA. CDR3 DNA sequence: TGCAGCGGACGTTTGATGGAGCAGTTCTTC. It is translated as CSGRLMEQFF.

This chain links TRBV6-1 with TRBJ1-5; D gene uncertain. The CDR3 runs to 14 residues. Trimming shortened V by 7 bases and J by 0 bases, and 10 bases separated the two germline ends. CDR1 is MNHNS and CDR2 is SASEGT in the germline V gene. CDR3 coding DNA: TGTGCCAGCATCCCCGGGCATAGCAATCAGCCCCAGCATTTT. This codes for CASIPGHSNQPQHF.

The rearrangement links TRBV2 to TRBJ1-1; no definite D call. This CDR3 has 13 amino acids. Trimming shortened V by 5 bases and J by 11 bases, and 18 bases separated the two germline ends. CDR1 is SNHLY, CDR2 FYNNEI, per germline. The CDR3 bases are TGTGCCAGCAGTAAAGGAGAGGTTGCGCTGGCTTTCTTT. Protein: CASSKGEVALAFF. Full variable domain (outside the CDR3, taken from reference TRBV2 and TRBJ1-1): EPEVTQTPSHQVTQMGQEVILRCVPISNHLYFYWYRQILGQKVEFLVSFYNNEISEKSEIFDDQFSVERPDGSNFTLKIRSTKLEDSAMYFCASSKGEVALAFFGQGTRLTVV.